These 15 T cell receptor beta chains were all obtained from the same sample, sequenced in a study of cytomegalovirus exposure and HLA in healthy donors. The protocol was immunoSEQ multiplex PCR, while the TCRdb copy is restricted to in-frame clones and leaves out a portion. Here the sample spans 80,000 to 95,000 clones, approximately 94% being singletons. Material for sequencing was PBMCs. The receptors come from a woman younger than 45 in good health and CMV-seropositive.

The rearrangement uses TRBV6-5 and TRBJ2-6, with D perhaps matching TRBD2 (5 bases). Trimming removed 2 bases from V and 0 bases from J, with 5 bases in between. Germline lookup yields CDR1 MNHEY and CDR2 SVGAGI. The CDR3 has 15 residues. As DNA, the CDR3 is TGTGCCAGCAGTTACAGCGGCTCTGGGGCCAACGTCCTGACTTTC. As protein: CASSYSGSGANVLTF.

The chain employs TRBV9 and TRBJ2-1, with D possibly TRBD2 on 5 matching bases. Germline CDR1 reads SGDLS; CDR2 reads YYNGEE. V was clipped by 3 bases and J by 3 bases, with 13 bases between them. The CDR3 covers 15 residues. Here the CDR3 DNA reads TGTGCCAGCAGCGAAAGTGGAGCGGACTACAATGAGCAGTTCTTC. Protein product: CASSESGADYNEQFF.

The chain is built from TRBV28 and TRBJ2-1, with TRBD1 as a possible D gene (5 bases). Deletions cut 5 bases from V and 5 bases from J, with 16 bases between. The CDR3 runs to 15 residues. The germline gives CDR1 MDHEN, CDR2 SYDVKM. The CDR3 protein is CASSTTGPPHNEQFF. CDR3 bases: TGTGCCAGCAGTACAACAGGACCCCCACACAATGAGCAGTTCTTC.

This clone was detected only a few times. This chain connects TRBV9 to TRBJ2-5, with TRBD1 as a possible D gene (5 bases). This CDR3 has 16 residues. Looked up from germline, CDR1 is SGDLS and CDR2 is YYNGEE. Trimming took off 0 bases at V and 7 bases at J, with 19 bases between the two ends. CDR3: CASSVGAGLGSGTQYF. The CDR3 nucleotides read TGTGCCAGCAGCGTAGGTGCAGGGCTCGGTAGTGGGACCCAGTACTTC.

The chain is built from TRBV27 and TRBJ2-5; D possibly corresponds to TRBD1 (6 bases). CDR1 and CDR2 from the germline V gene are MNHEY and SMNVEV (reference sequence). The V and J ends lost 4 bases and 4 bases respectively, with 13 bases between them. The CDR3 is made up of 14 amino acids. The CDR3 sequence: CASSSDRRRETQYF. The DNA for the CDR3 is TGTGCCAGCAGTTCCGACAGGAGGCGAGAGACCCAGTACTTC.

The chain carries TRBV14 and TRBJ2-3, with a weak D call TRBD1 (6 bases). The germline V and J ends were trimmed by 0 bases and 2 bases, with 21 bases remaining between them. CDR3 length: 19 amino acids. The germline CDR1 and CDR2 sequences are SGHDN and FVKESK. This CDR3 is CASSQDGTGTRILTDTQYF. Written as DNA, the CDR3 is TGTGCCAGCAGCCAAGATGGAACCGGGACACGGATTCTCACAGATACGCAGTATTTT.

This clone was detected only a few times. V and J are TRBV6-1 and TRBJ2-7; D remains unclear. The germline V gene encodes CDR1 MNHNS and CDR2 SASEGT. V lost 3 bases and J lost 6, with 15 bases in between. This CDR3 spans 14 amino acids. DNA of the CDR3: TGTGCCAGCAGTGATCTCCGTGTTTTCGGCGAGCAGTACTTC. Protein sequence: CASSDLRVFGEQYF.

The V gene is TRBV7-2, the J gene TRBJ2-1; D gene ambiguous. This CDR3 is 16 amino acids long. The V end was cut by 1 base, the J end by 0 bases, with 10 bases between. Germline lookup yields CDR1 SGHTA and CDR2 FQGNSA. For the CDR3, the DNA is TGTGCCAGCAGCTTAGTTCTCCGGAGCTCCTACAATGAGCAGTTCTTC. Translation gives CASSLVLRSSYNEQFF.

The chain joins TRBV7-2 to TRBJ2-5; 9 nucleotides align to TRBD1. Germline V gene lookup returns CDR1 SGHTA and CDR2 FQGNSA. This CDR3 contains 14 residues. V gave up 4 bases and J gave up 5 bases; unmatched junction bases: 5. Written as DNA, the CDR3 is TGTGCCAGCAGCTGGAGGACAGGGGTTGAGACCCAGTACTTC. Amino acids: CASSWRTGVETQYF.

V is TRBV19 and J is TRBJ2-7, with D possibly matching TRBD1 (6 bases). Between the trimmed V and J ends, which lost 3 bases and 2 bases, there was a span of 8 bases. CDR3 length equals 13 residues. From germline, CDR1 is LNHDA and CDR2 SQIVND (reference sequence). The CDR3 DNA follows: TGTGCCAGTAGTATCCGGACAGCCTACGAGCAGTACTTC. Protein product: CASSIRTAYEQYF.

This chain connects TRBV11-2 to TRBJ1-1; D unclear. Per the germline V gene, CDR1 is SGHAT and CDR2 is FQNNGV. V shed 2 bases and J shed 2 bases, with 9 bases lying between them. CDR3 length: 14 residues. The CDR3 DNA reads TGTGCCAGCAGCTTAAAGGCAGGTAACACTGAAGCTTTCTTT. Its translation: CASSLKAGNTEAFF.

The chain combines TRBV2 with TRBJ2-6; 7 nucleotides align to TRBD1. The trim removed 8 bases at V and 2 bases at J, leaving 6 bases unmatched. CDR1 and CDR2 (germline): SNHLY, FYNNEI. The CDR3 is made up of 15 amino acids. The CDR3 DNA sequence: TGTGCCAGCGTAGGGCAGGGGGCTGGGGCCAACGTCCTGACTTTC. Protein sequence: CASVGQGAGANVLTF.

The CDR3 DNA reads as TGTGCCAGCAGTTTCACCTCGGGACTAGCGGGAGAGCAGTACTTC. Translating gives CASSFTSGLAGEQYF. This chain uses TRBV28 with TRBJ2-7; 13 positions match TRBD2. The CDR3 runs 15 residues. Unmatched junction bases numbered 6, after V lost 3 bases and J lost 7 bases. CDR1 and CDR2 from the germline V gene are MDHEN and SYDVKM. The complete variable domain, with remaining parts taken from reference TRBV28 and TRBJ2-7, reads DVKVTQSSRYLVKRTGEKVFLECVQDMDHENMFWYRQDPGLGLRLIYFSYDVKMKEKGDIPEGYSVSREKKERFSLILESASTNQTSMYLCASSFTSGLAGEQYFGPGTRLTVT.

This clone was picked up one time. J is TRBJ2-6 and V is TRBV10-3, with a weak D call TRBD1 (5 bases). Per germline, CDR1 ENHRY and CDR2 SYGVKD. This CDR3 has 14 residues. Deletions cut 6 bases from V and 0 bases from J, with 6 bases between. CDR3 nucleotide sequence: TGTGCCATCAGAGGGGTCTCTGGGGCCAACGTCCTGACTTTC. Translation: CAIRGVSGANVLTF.

The CDR3 is CASSARQVSNQPQHF. CDR3 nucleotides: TGTGCCAGTAGTGCCAGACAGGTTAGCAATCAGCCCCAGCATTTT. The gene calls are TRBV19 and TRBJ1-5, with TRBD1 as a possible D gene (6 bases). This CDR3 is built from 15 residues. Germline V gives CDR1 LNHDA, CDR2 SQIVND (reference sequence). With 5 bases removed from V and 0 bases from J, the gap between germline ends came to 11 bases.